The T cell receptor (beta chain) described here comes from a study of early T cells in non-severe SARS-CoV-2 infection. Broader study findings: VDJdb matches were skewed toward anti-spike CD8 T cell responses.

Germline V lookup: CDR1 DFQATT, CDR2 SNEGSKA (reference sequence). The CDR3 contains 14 residues. V was clipped by 0 bases and J by 5 bases, with 13 bases between them. Individual cDNA molecules received unique molecular identifiers during library preparation. TCRdb reprocessed the 5' RACE reads via MiXCR and lists one record per CDR3 protein. The data hold 46,000 or so distinct CDR3 sequences, with around 6.8% observed a single time. This clonotype was counted many times. Its antigen is currently unknown. This TCR was recovered from an adult who was a healthcare worker with PCR-confirmed SARS-CoV-2 infection or an uninfected control (not recorded which). The chain joins TRBV20-1 to TRBJ1-1; D is unresolved. The sample taken for sequencing was whole blood. CDR3 DNA sequence: TGCAGTGCTAGAGAGACACTTGAGTGGACTGAAGCTTTCTTT. Its protein product is CSARETLEWTEAFF.